A selection of T cell receptor beta chains follows, all from one sample in a study of blood T cell repertoires in COVID-19. Produced via immunoSEQ multiplex PCR; TCRdb's table is partial and in-frame only. The sample includes around 70,000 clones, approximately 90% of them seen just once. Material: peripheral blood. The source is a man aged 45 to 65 with COVID-19, enrolled during active disease. Each CDR3 is given with its conserved first and last residue. A D gene is named only where the DNA matches it firmly. Size values are once, few and many counts, or a class for expanded clones, and some rows have none.

>TRBJ2-6|.|.|TRBV6-2/TRBV6-3
TGTGCCAGCAGCCCTCAGGGGTCATACTCTGGGGCCAACGTCCTGACTTTC
CASSPQGSYSGANVLTF
>TRBJ2-4|.|.|TRBV12-3/TRBV12-4
TGTGCCAGCAGTTTCGGAGGAAAAAACATTCAGTACTTC
CASSFGGKNIQYF
>TRBJ2-7|.|.|TRBV3-1/TRBV3-2
TGTGCCAGCAGCTTCGGACACCTCTCCTACGAGCAGTACTTC
CASSFGHLSYEQYF
>TRBJ2-5|TRBD2|.|TRBV3-1/TRBV3-2
TGTGCCAGCAGCCAACCCGGGGGGGGCACTTTGGAGACCCAGTACTTC
CASSQPGGGTLETQYF
>TRBJ2-1|.|once|TRBV29-1
TGCAGCTCGTCACCGGGGAACAATGAGCAGTTCTTC
CSSSPGNNEQFF
>TRBJ1-3|.|.|TRBV3-1/TRBV3-2
TGTGCCAGCAGCCAGAAAGGGGCTTCTGGAAACACCATATATTTT
CASSQKGASGNTIYF
>TRBJ1-4|.|.|TRBV9
TGTGCCAGCAGCCGCACAGGGACTAATGAAAAACTGTTTTTT
CASSRTGTNEKLFF
>TRBJ2-4|TRBD2|.|TRBV27
TGTGCCAGCAGTTCTAGCGGGGCACTAGCCAAAAACATTCAGTACTTC
CASSSSGALAKNIQYF
>TRBJ2-5|TRBD1|.|TRBV24-1
TGTGCCACCAGTGACCCTCCGGGACAGGGGTTGGAGACCCAGTACTTC
CATSDPPGQGLETQYF
>TRBJ2-1|.|few|TRBV2
TGTGCCAGCAGTGAATCTGGGGGCGAGTACAATGAGCAGTTCTTC
CASSESGGEYNEQFF
>TRBJ1-1|.|.|TRBV6-6
TGTGCCAGCGGTGGGATTTTGGGACTGCCGAACACTGAAGCTTTCTTT
CASGGILGLPNTEAFF
>TRBJ1-5|.|.|TRBV30
TGTGCCTGGAGTGAGGACAGTAATCAGCCCCAGCATTTT
CAWSEDSNQPQHF
>TRBJ2-2|TRBD1|.|TRBV6-5
TGTGCCAGCAGTTCCTCAAGGACAGGGGGCCCCGGGGAGCTGTTTTTT
CASSSSRTGGPGELFF
>TRBJ1-5|.|.|TRBV24-1
TGTGCCACCAGTGATCAGAGGACACGGCAGCCCCAGCATTTT
CATSDQRTRQPQHF
>TRBJ1-2|.|once|TRBV6-5
TGTGCCAGCACCACGGGGGGGCAGGGGTATGGCTACACCTTC
CASTTGGQGYGYTF
>TRBJ2-3|TRBD2|.|TRBV18
TGTGCCAGCTCACCCGGACTAGCCGGCACAGATACGCAGTATTTT
CASSPGLAGTDTQYF
>TRBJ1-2|.|.|TRBV28
TGTGCCAGCAGTTTGAGGGAATATGGCTACACCTTC
CASSLREYGYTF
>TRBJ2-2|TRBD2|few|TRBV16
TGTGCCAGCAGTAAGACTAGCGGGAACACCGGGGAGCTGTTTTTT
CASSKTSGNTGELFF